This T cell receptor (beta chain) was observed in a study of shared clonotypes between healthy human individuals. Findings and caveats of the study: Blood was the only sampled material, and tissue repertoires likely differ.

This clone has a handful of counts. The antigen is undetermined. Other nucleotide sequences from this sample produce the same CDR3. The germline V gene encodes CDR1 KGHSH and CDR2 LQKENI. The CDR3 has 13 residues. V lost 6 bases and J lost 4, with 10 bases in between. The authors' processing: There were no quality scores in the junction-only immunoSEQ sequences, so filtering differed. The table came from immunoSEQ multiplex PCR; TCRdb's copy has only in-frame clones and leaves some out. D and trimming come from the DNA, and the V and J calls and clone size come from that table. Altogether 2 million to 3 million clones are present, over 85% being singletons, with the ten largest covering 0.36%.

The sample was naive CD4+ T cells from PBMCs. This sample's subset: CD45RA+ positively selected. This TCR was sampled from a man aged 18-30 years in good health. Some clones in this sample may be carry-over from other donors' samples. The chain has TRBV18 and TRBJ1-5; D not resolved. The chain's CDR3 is CASSPDGNQPQHF. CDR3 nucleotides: TGTGCCAGCTCTCCGGACGGTAATCAGCCCCAGCATTTT.